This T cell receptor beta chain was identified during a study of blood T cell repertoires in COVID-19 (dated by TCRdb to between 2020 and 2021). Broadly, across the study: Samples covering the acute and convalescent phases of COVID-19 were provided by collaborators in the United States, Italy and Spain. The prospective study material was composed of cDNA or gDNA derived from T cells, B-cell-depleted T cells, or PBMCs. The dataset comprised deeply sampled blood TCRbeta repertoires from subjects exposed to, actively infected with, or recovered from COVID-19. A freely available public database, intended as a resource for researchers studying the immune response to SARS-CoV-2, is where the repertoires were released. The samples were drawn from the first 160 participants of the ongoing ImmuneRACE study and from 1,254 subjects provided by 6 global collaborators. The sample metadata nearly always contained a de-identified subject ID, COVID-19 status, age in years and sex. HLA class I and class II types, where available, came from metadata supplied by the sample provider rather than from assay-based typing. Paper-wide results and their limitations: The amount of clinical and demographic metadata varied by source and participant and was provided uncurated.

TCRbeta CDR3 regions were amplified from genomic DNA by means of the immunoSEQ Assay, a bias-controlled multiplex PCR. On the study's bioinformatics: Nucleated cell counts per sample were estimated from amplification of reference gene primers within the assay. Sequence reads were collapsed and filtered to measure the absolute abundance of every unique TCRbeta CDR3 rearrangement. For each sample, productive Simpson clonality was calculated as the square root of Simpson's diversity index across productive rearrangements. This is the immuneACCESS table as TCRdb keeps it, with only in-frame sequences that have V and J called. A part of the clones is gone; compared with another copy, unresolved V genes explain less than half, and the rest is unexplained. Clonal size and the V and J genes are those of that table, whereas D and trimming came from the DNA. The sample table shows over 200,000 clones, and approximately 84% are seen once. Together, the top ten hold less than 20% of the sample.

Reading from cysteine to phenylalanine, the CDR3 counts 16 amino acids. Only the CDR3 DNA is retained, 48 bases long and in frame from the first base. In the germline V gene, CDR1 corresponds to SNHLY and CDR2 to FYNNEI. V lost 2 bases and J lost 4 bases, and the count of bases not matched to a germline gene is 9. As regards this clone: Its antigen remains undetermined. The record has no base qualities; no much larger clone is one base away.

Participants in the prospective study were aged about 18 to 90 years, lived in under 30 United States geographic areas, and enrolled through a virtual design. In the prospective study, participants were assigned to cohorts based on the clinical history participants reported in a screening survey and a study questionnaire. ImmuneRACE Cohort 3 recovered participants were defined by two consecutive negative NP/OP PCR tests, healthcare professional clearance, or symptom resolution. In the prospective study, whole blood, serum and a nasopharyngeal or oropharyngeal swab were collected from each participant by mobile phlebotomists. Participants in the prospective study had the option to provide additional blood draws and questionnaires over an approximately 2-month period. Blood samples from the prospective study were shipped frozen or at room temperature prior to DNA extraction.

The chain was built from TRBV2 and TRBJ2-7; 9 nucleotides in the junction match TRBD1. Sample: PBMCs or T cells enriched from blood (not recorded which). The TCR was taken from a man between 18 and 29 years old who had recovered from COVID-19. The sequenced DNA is TGTGCCAGCAGTGAATCTAGGCCGGGACAGGGTTACGAGCAGTACTTC. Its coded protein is CASSESRPGQGYEQYF. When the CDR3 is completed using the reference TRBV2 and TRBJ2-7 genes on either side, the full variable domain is EPEVTQTPSHQVTQMGQEVILRCVPISNHLYFYWYRQILGQKVEFLVSFYNNEISEKSEIFDDQFSVERPDGSNFTLKIRSTKLEDSAMYFCASSESRPGQGYEQYFGPGTRLTVT.